This T cell receptor (beta chain) stems from a study of T cells in Graves' hyperthyroidism and ophthalmopathy. RNA transcripts served as the template for amplifying TCR beta CDR3 regions. HTBI primers were the set used in a first-round RT-PCR of the TCR CDR3. TCRdb re-called the multiplex PCR reads through MiXCR, storing one row per CDR3 protein. This sample carries about 640,000 distinct CDR3 sequences, roughly 14% of them seen once, and the ten largest clones take around an eighth. In germline, CDR1 is SEHNR, CDR2 FQNEAQ (reference sequence). The CDR3 consists of 15 residues. Trimming pared 4 bases from V and 0 bases from J, leaving 9 bases between. Worth noting for this clonotype: Its antigen remains unknown.

Study results and caveats: Most thyroid clonotypes expanded above 0.001 appeared in blood too.

Subjects with ophthalmopathy showed a Clinical Activity Score no lower than 3, a NOSPECS grade no lower than 4, and a duration shorter than 3 months. The sequence derives from a woman in her fifties or sixties with Graves' ophthalmopathy. Sequenced input: blood. J is TRBJ2-2 and V is TRBV7-9; tentative D call: TRBD1 (5 bases). The CDR3 region is CASSSDTSNTGELFF. The DNA for the CDR3 is TGTGCCAGCAGCTCGGACACCTCGAACACCGGGGAGCTGTTTTTT.